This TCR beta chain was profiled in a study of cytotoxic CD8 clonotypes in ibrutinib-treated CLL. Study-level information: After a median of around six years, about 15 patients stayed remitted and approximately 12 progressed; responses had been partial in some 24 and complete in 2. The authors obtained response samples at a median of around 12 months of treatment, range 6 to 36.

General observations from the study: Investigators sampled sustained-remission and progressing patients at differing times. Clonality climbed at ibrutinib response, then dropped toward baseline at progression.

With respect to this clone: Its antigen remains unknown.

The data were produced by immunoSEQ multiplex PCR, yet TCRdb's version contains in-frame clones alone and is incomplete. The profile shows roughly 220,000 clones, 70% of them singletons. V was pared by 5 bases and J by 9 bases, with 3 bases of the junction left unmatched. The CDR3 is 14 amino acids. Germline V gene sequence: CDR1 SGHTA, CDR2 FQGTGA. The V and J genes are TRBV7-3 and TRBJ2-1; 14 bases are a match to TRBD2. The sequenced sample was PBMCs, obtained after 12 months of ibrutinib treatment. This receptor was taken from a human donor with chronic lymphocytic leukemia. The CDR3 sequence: CASSPGLAGAEQFF. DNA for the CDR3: TGTGCCAGCAGCCCGGGACTAGCGGGAGCTGAGCAGTTCTTC.